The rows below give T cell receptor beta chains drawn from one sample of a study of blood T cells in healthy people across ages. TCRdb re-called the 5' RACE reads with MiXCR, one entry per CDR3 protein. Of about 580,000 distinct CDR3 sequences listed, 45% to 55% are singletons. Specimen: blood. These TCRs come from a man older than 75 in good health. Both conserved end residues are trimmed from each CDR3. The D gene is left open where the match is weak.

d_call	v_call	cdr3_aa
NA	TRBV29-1	SVLGGSGANVLT
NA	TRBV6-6	ASSYSQGIDGYT
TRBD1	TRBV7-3	ASAQGPNTEAF
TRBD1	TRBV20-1	SARTGGRYSNQPQH
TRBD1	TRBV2	ASLSGGGYTEAF
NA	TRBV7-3	ASRQSSSYNSPLH
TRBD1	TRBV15	ATSRVKGASYEQY
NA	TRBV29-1	SAGNTNRAETQY
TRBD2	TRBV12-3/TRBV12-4	ASSLSLAASYNEQF
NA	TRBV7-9	ASSFWDRPSGNTIY
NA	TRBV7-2	ASSLVGETQPQH
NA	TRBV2	ASSDPGVKNIQY
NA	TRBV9	ASSSLGARFYGYT
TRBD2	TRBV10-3	AISGGSGGENEQF
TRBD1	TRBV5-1	ASTRTGANTGELF
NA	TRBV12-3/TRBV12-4	ASSDRYQTQY
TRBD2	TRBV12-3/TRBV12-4	ASNQAGGLGEQY
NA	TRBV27	ASSVWWGTEAF
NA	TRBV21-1	ASSKKGAGARGYT
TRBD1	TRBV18	ASSPPSRTGTEQF
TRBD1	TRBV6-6	ASSYPTGGNGYT
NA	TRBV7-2	ASSADSGSGNIQY
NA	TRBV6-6	ASSPNQEQYNSPLH
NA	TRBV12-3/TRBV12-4	ASSRLMGDYNEQF
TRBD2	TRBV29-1	SVEEEGSGRAPDTQY
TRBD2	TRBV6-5	ASSYHRSGRASNEQF
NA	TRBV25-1	ASSMGGGNTIY
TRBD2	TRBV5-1	ASSASILQRGSHLRNEQY
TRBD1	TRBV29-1	SVTGTGTSEQY